This T cell receptor beta chain was sequenced during a study of post-analysis software for immune sequencing data. Study details: Relapsing-remitting, secondary progressive and progressive-relapsing forms of multiple sclerosis all featured among disease courses. Study observations and caveats: Patients used a handful of TRBV segments, including TRBV5-6, TRBV5-1 and TRBV20-1, more often than controls. F measure clustering grouped samples strongly by preparation batch. Relative to controls, patients with multiple sclerosis showed significantly lower normalized Chao1 diversity.

Unique-molecular-identifier-tagged TCR beta cDNA libraries were used. Each CDR3 protein gets one entry after TCRdb re-called the PCR reads with MiXCR. The table records about 800,000 distinct CDR3 sequences, 25% to 30% of them present only once. Worth noting for this clonotype: No antigen is known for it.

With 5 bases removed from V and 4 bases from J, the gap between germline ends came to 14 bases. The germline gives CDR1 SEHNR, CDR2 FQNEAQ (reference sequence). The CDR3 spans 14 residues. The V gene is TRBV7-9, the J gene TRBJ1-2, with D possibly being TRBD1 (6 bases). This clonotype originated in a girl aged 10 to 17 with multiple sclerosis. The sample consisted of blood. The CDR3 loop reads CASSVKGHPYGYTF. CDR3 DNA: TGTGCCAGCAGCGTGAAGGGACATCCCTATGGCTACACCTTC.